The 26 T cell receptor beta chains below all came from one sample that was sequenced in a study of T cell changes during pregnancy in multiple sclerosis. TCRdb's table, derived via immunoSEQ multiplex PCR, lists solely in-frame clones and lacks some. The data contain some 40,000 clones, 85% to 95% of them singletons. Sequencing was done on a sample of peripheral blood. These TCRs come from a female donor with multiple sclerosis, enrolled in a pregnancy study.

The V call is TRBV4-3, the J call TRBJ2-7, with D perhaps TRBD2 (5 bases). Trimming removed 5 bases at V and 6 bases at J, with 11 bases between. This CDR3 has 12 residues. Germline V gene lookup returns CDR1 LGHNA and CDR2 YSLEER. CDR3 in amino acids: CASSFEGSEQYF. CDR3 nucleotides: TGCGCCAGCAGCTTCGAGGGAAGCGAGCAGTACTTC.

The chain is built from TRBV6-5 and TRBJ2-7, with D possibly TRBD2 on 6 matching bases. Germline V gives CDR1 MNHEY, CDR2 SVGAGI. V lost 5 bases and J 2 bases, leaving 13 bases between the germline ends. The CDR3 is 14 amino acids. CDR3: CASSPYSGTYEQYF. In nucleotides, the CDR3 is TGTGCCAGCAGTCCCTATAGCGGAACCTACGAGCAGTACTTC.

The chain links TRBV2 to TRBJ2-5; D unresolved. Germline-derived CDR1 and CDR2 are SNHLY and FYNNEI. V lost 5 bases, J lost 5 bases, and 12 bases lay in between. The CDR3 runs to 13 residues. For the CDR3, the DNA is TGTGCCAGCAGTAGCAGGCTCGAGGAGACCCAGTACTTC. Protein product: CASSSRLEETQYF.

J is TRBJ2-3 and V is TRBV7-2, with TRBD1 matching 8 bases. Losses at the gene ends were 2 bases for V and 4 bases for J; bases not matched to a gene: 5. The CDR3 sequence is 15 residues long. Germline V gene data show CDR1 as SGHTA and CDR2 as FQGNSA. CDR3: CASSLTDRVADTQYF. CDR3 DNA: TGTGCCAGCAGCTTAACGGACAGGGTGGCAGATACGCAGTATTTT.

The chain uses TRBV6-6 and TRBJ1-5; 8 nucleotides match TRBD1. The V gene's germline CDR1 is MNHNY and CDR2 SVGAGI (reference sequence). V dropped 8 bases and J dropped 0; count of bases not matched to a gene: 6. The CDR3 length is 15 residues. The CDR3 DNA reads TGTGCCAGCGGAATGGACAGGGCTAGCAATCAGCCCCAGCATTTT. Its protein is CASGMDRASNQPQHF.

The J gene is TRBJ1-2, the V gene TRBV7-2, with D possibly TRBD1 on 5 matching bases. The germline V and J ends were trimmed by 5 bases and 5 bases, with 15 bases remaining between them. The V gene's germline CDR1 is SGHTA and CDR2 FQGNSA. This CDR3 has 14 residues. In DNA form, the CDR3 reads TGTGCCAGCAGCCTCCCTCATAGGGGATATGGCTACACCTTC. Protein: CASSLPHRGYGYTF.

The chain recombines TRBV13 with TRBJ2-5; D unresolved. V was clipped by 3 bases and J by 4 bases, with 12 bases between them. Germline-derived CDR1 and CDR2 are PRHDT and FYEKMQ (reference sequence). CDR3 length: 14 amino acids. The CDR3 spells CASSFLERPETQYF. DNA for the CDR3: TGTGCCAGCAGCTTCCTAGAGAGACCAGAGACCCAGTACTTC. Combining the CDR3 with reference TRBV13 and TRBJ2-5 gives the whole variable domain AAGVIQSPRHLIKEKRETATLKCYPIPRHDTVYWYQQGPGQDPQFLISFYEKMQSDKGSIPDRFSAQQFSDYHSELNMSSLELGDSALYFCASSFLERPETQYFGPGTRLLVL.

The rearrangement uses TRBV5-4 and TRBJ2-7; weak D call: TRBD2 (7 bases). In germline, CDR1 is SGHNT, CDR2 YYREEE (reference sequence). The CDR3 runs 14 residues. Trimming left V 1 base short and J 9 bases short, with 17 bases between. CDR3 sequence reads: CASSLWGEGDAQYF. CDR3 in DNA: TGTGCCAGCAGCTTGTGGGGGGAGGGGGACGCGCAGTACTTC.

This clone occurred a few times. V is TRBV27 and J is TRBJ1-5, with D tentatively TRBD1 (5 bases). This CDR3 is 14 amino acids long. Germline loops: CDR1 MNHEY, CDR2 SMNVEV (reference sequence). V lost 6 bases and J 3 bases, leaving 12 bases between the germline ends. Here the CDR3 DNA reads TGTGCCAGCAGGAGTGGGACGGACAATCAGCCCCAGCATTTT. It specifies CASRSGTDNQPQHF.

V gene TRBV9 combines with J gene TRBJ1-4; D possibly corresponds to TRBD1 (5 bases). In germline, CDR1 is SGDLS, CDR2 YYNGEE. This CDR3 is built from 15 residues. Between the trimmed V and J ends, which lost 0 bases and 6 bases, there was a span of 12 bases. The CDR3 DNA sequence: TGTGCCAGCAGCGTAGGAGGTAGGGGCGATGAAAAACTGTTTTTT. This encodes CASSVGGRGDEKLFF.

The chain uses TRBV5-1 and TRBJ2-6; no clear D. The CDR3 is made up of 15 amino acids. Germline loops: CDR1 SGHRS, CDR2 YFSETQ. Trimming cost V 4 bases and J 4 bases, with 12 bases left between them. The CDR3 region has the DNA TGCGCCAGCAGCCAGGACGGGTACGGGGCCAACGTCCTGACTTTC. This translates into CASSQDGYGANVLTF.

This clone was seen just once. The V call is TRBV18, the J call TRBJ2-1; 8 bases fit TRBD1. V shed 4 bases, J shed 3 bases, and the junction held 11 bases outside the gene matches. In germline, CDR1 is KGHSH, CDR2 LQKENI. CDR3 length: 17 residues. The CDR3 nucleotides read TGTGCCAGCTCACGGACAAACAGGGGGGAGTACTACAATGAGCAGTTCTTC. This translates into CASSRTNRGEYYNEQFF.

The genes are TRBV10-1 and TRBJ1-1; TRBD1 matches at 8 bases. Germline V gene data show CDR1 as WNHNN and CDR2 as SYGVQD (reference sequence). CDR3 length: 14 residues. Trimming cost V 2 bases and J 1 base; bases outside gene matches: 0. DNA of the CDR3: TGCGCCAGCAGTGAGACAGGGGGGAACACTGAAGCTTTCTTT. Encoded protein: CASSETGGNTEAFF.

V and J are TRBV7-3 and TRBJ2-1; no clear D. The germline V and J ends were trimmed by 1 base and 4 bases, with 14 bases remaining between them. CDR1 is SGHTA, CDR2 FQGTGA, per germline. The CDR3 spans 16 residues. The DNA of the CDR3 is TGTGCCAGCAGCTTAAAGAAGGGCACCAGTTACAATGAGCAGTTCTTC. Protein product: CASSLKKGTSYNEQFF.

The genes are TRBV7-9 and TRBJ1-1, with D perhaps matching TRBD1 (5 bases). Germline V gene data show CDR1 as SEHNR and CDR2 as FQNEAQ (reference sequence). This CDR3 region has 13 residues. Trimming cost V 2 bases and J 5 bases, with 9 bases left between them. Written as DNA, the CDR3 is TGTGCCAGCAGCTTACAGGGTACGACTGAAGCTTTCTTT. It encodes CASSLQGTTEAFF.

The genes are TRBV5-1 and TRBJ2-3, with unresolved D. The V gene's germline CDR1 is SGHRS and CDR2 YFSETQ. V was pared by 4 bases and J by 0 bases, with 9 bases between. There are 14 residues in the CDR3. The CDR3 sequence: CASSVGSSTDTQYF. For the CDR3, the DNA is TGCGCCAGCAGCGTAGGTTCTAGCACAGATACGCAGTATTTT.

Only one count was recorded for this clone. The rearrangement uses TRBV7-6 and TRBJ2-1; 7 bases fit TRBD2. V shed 1 base, J shed 4 bases, and the junction held 4 bases outside the gene matches. Germline V gene lookup returns CDR1 SGHVS and CDR2 FNYEAQ. The CDR3 extends over 15 amino acids. CDR3 coding DNA: TGTGCCAGCAGCTTAGGACTAGCAGATTACAATGAGCAGTTCTTC. Amino acids: CASSLGLADYNEQFF.

This rearrangement joins TRBV27 to TRBJ2-7; weak D call: TRBD1 (6 bases). CDR1 and CDR2 (germline): MNHEY, SMNVEV (reference sequence). Trimming removed 4 bases from V and 6 bases from J, with 22 bases in between. The CDR3 is 16 residues long. Written as DNA, the CDR3 is TGTGCCAGCAGTTACTCCCAGGACAGAGGACTTTTCGAGCAGTACTTC. The encoded protein is CASSYSQDRGLFEQYF.

V usage is TRBV28 and J usage is TRBJ1-1; 10 bases agree with TRBD1. Germline assignment: CDR1 MDHEN and CDR2 SYDVKM. There are 14 residues in the CDR3. Trimming at V came to 5 bases and at J to 11 bases, leaving 11 bases not matched to a gene. The chain's CDR3 is CASSLPSGTGAAFF. CDR3 DNA: TGTGCCAGCAGTCTACCGTCCGGGACAGGGGCGGCTTTCTTT.

The V and J genes are TRBV11-2 and TRBJ2-1; TRBD1 might be the D (6 bases). The CDR3 loop spans 16 amino acids. V was shortened by 4 bases and J by 0 bases, with 13 bases between the two germline ends. Germline CDR1 SGHAT, CDR2 FQNNGV. CDR3 sequence (DNA): TGTGCCAGCAGCTCCAATCAGGGGAGCTCCTACAATGAGCAGTTCTTC. Translation: CASSSNQGSSYNEQFF.

V and J are TRBV7-6 and TRBJ2-3; D possibly matches TRBD1 or TRBD2 (5 bases each). The CDR3 extends over 16 amino acids. Germline V gene data show CDR1 as SGHVS and CDR2 as FNYEAQ. V was trimmed by 2 bases and J by 5 bases, leaving 17 bases between them. CDR3 bases: TGTGCCAGCAGCTTAAAGCATGGGGGTGTAGTAGATACGCAGTATTTT. Its translation: CASSLKHGGVVDTQYF. The full variable domain, in which reference TRBV7-6 and TRBJ2-3 provide the parts outside the CDR3, is GAGVSQSPRYKVTKRGQDVALRCDPISGHVSLYWYRQALGQGPEFLTYFNYEAQQDKSGLPNDRFSAERPEGSISTLTIQRTEQRDSAMYRCASSLKHGGVVDTQYFGPGTRLTVL.

This rearrangement joins TRBV7-9 to TRBJ2-7; 7 positions match TRBD1. CDR1 and CDR2 from the germline V gene are SEHNR and FQNEAQ (reference sequence). This CDR3 has 15 amino acids. Germline trimming cut 4 bases from V and 3 bases from J; bases unmatched to any gene: 9. The CDR3 DNA is TGTGCCAGCAGCTCTTCCGACAGGGCATACTACGAGCAGTACTTC. Residues: CASSSSDRAYYEQYF.

This chain links TRBV11-2 with TRBJ2-7, with no clear D. This CDR3 contains 14 residues. The V gene's germline CDR1 is SGHAT and CDR2 FQNNGV. The V gene lost 0 bases and the J gene lost 3 bases, with 9 bases spanning the gap. CDR3 nucleotides: TGTGCCAGCAGCTTAGATCGGTGGAGCTACGAGCAGTACTTC. Protein: CASSLDRWSYEQYF.

CDR3 region: CAIRTRFGHEQYF. CDR3 nucleotides: TGTGCCATCAGGACCCGGTTCGGCCACGAGCAGTACTTC. The rearrangement joins TRBV10-3 to TRBJ2-7; D call uncertain. The germline V and J ends were trimmed by 6 bases and 5 bases, with 14 bases remaining between them. This CDR3 spans 13 amino acids. Per germline, CDR1 ENHRY and CDR2 SYGVKD.

This clone was found once. V gene TRBV6-5 combines with J gene TRBJ2-7; D might be TRBD1 (5 bases). The CDR3 is 15 residues long. Germline V gene sequence: CDR1 MNHEY, CDR2 SVGAGI. V was pared by 0 bases and J by 5 bases, with 14 bases between. CDR3 region: CASSYSGRTTDEQYF. Here the CDR3 DNA reads TGTGCCAGCAGTTACTCGGGGCGGACGACGGACGAGCAGTACTTC.

The rearrangement uses TRBV2 and TRBJ2-6, with TRBD2 matching 8 bases. CDR1 and CDR2 from the germline V gene are SNHLY and FYNNEI. The trim removed 3 bases at V and 1 base at J, leaving 17 bases unmatched. The CDR3 is 21 residues long. DNA for the CDR3: TGTGCCAGCAGTGAGCGGTCTGCCGGGAGCGGGAGTCTGTCTGGGGCCAACGTCCTGACTTTC. Its translation is CASSERSAGSGSLSGANVLTF.